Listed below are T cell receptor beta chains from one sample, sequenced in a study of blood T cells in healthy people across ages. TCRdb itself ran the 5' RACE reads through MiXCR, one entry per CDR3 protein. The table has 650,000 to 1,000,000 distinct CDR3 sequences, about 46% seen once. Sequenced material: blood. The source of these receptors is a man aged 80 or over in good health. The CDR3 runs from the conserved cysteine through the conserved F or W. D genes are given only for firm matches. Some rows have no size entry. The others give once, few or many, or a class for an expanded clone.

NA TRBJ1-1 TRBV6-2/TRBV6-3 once TGTGCCAGCAGTTACAAAGGGGAGGACACTGAAGCTTTCTTT CASSYKGEDTEAFF
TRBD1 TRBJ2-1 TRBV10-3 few TGTGCCATCAGTGAAGCAGGGGGCCTTGAGCAGTTCTTC CAISEAGGLEQFF
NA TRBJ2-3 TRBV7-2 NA TGTGCCAGCAGCTTAGAAGCGGCTTGGCGCGCAGATACGCAGTATTTT CASSLEAAWRADTQYF
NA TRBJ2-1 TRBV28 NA TGTGCCAGCAGTTTCGTAGCAGAGGGAAATGAGCAGTTCTTC CASSFVAEGNEQFF
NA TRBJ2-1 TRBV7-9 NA TGTGCCAGCAGCGCTCGTAATTCCCGATACAATGAGCAGTTCTTC CASSARNSRYNEQFF
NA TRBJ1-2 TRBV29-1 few TGCAGCGTTGGGGGGGGGTTATATGGCTACACCTTC CSVGGGLYGYTF
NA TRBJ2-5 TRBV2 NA TGTGCCAGCCCCTTAGGGGGAGGCGAAGAGACCCAGTACTTC CASPLGGGEETQYF
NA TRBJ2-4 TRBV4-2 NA TGTGCCAGCAGACAAACAGGGTTGGCCAAAAACATTCAGTACTTC CASRQTGLAKNIQYF
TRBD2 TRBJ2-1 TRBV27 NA TGTGCCAGCAGTTACCCCGGGACTAGCGGGGGTAGCTCCTACAATGAGCAGTTCTTC CASSYPGTSGGSSYNEQFF
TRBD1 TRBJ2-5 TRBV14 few TGTGCCAGCAGCCACTTCTCAACGGGACAGGGGACCGAGACCCAGTACTTC CASSHFSTGQGTETQYF
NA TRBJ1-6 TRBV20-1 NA TGCAGTGCTAGAGATGAGGGCTGGGGCTATAATTCACCCCTCCACTTT CSARDEGWGYNSPLHF
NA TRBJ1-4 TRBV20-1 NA TGCAGTGCGAGGGGGGGGCGCGGTGAAAAACTGTTTTTT CSARGGRGEKLFF
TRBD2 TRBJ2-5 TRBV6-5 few TGTGCCAGCAGTTACCGGCGACCGACTAGCGGGAGCACCCGATCTGTGGAGACCCAGTACTTC CASSYRRPTSGSTRSVETQYF
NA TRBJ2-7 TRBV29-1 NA TGCAGCGTTGAAGGTAAAGGGGAAGGAGAGCAGTACTTC CSVEGKGEGEQYF
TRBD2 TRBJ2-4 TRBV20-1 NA TGCAGTGCTAGAAAGACTAGCGGGAGGGCCGGGGCCAAAAACATTCAGTACTTC CSARKTSGRAGAKNIQYF
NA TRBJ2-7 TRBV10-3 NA TGTGCCATCAGTGAGCCCACTCACGGGACCTACGAGCAGTACTTC CAISEPTHGTYEQYF
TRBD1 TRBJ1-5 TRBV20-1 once TGCAGTGCCAGTGAAATGGACAGGGGCGGTCAGCCCCAGCATTTT CSASEMDRGGQPQHF
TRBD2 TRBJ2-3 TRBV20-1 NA TGCAGTGCTAGACCCCGGACTAGCGGGGCGACAGATACGCAGTATTTT CSARPRTSGATDTQYF
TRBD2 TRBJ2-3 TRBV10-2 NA TGCGCCAGCAGTGAAACATCCCTTCCGCGCGGGAGGGGCACAGATACGCAGTATTTT CASSETSLPRGRGTDTQYF
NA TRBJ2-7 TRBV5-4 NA TGTGCCAGCAGCTTGGATTTTTACCCCTCCTACGAGCAGTACTTC CASSLDFYPSYEQYF
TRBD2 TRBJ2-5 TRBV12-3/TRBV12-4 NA TGTGCCGGCAGTTCAGGACTAGCGTCCGAGAGGCAGTACTTC CAGSSGLASERQYF
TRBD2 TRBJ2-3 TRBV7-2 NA TGTGCCAGCAGCCTATTAGCGGGAGGGAGCACAGATACGCAGTATTTT CASSLLAGGSTDTQYF
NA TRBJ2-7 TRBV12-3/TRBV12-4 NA TGTGCCAGCAGTATTGTTCGGGGAGGATACGAGCAGTACTTC CASSIVRGGYEQYF
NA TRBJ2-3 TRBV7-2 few TGTGCCAGCAGCTTAGAGAGCCCTAGGGTAGCGCAGTATTTT CASSLESPRVAQYF
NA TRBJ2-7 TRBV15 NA TGTGCCACCAGCAGAGCCCTGACTGGAGGATACGAGCAGTACTTC CATSRALTGGYEQYF
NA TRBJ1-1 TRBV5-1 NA TGCGCCAGCAGCTTGGGTATTGGGGGGGCCCCGAACACTGAAGCTTTCTTT CASSLGIGGAPNTEAFF
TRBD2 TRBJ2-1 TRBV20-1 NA TGCAGTGCTAGAGATGAAGCGGGAGCGGGCAATGAGCAGTTCTTC CSARDEAGAGNEQFF
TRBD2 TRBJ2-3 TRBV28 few TGTGCCATCCGCGGGGGGAGCACAGATACGCAGTATTTT CAIRGGSTDTQYF
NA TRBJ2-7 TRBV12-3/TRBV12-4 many TGTGCCAGCAGTTCACGCACCCTTGACTCCTACGAGCAGTACTTC CASSSRTLDSYEQYF
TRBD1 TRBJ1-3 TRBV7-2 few TGTGCCAGCAGCCTACCCCAAGGACAGGGGATCAACTCTGGAAACACCATATATTTT CASSLPQGQGINSGNTIYF
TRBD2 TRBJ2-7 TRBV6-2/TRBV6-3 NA TGTGCCAGCAGTTATCACCTAGCGGGAAGCCCCTACAATGAGCAGTACTTC CASSYHLAGSPYNEQYF
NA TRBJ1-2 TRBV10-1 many TGCGCCAGCAGTGAGTCCGGGGGTTATGGCTACACCTTC CASSESGGYGYTF
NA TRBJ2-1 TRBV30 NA TGTGCCTGGAAAGGCGGGCCGACCGATGAGCAGTTCTTC CAWKGGPTDEQFF
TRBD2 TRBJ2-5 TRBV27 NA TGTGCCAGCAGTCCCCCCCCGCTAGCGGGCTATGAGCAGTACTTC CASSPPPLAGYEQYF
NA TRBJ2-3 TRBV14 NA TGTACCAGCAGCCAACGATCCGGGACCACAGATACGCAGTATTTT CTSSQRSGTTDTQYF
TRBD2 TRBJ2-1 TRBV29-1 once TGCAGCGTTGGCCGGGGACTAGCGGGAGGGGGGCAGTTCTTC CSVGRGLAGGGQFF
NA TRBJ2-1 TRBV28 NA TGTGCCAGCAGGGGAACCGGGAAAACTCCGTTCTTC CASRGTGKTPFF
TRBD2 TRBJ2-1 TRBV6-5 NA TGTGCCAGCAGTACCCGGGGACTAGCGGCCGGCAATGAGCAGTTCTTC CASSTRGLAAGNEQFF
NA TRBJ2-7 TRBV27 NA TGTGCCAGCAGTTTAGACTCGGGACGCTTCCAAGCCTACGAGCAGTACTTC CASSLDSGRFQAYEQYF
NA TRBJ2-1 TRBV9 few TGTGCCAGCAGCGTAGGGCTGGAGCGGAGCTCCTACAATGAGCAGTTCTTC CASSVGLERSSYNEQFF
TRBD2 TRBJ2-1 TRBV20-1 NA TGCAGTGCTTGGACTAGCGGGAGGAGCAAGGATGAGCAGTTCTTC CSAWTSGRSKDEQFF
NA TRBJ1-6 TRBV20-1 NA TGCAGTGCTAGGAAAGTGAGTTCACCCCCCCACTTT CSARKVSSPPHF
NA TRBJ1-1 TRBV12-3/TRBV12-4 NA TGTGCCAGCAGTTCGAGCCGGCACACTGAAGCTTTCTTT CASSSSRHTEAFF
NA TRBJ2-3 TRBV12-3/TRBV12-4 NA TGTGCCAGCAGTTCCCACTCCGGGACAACCCTTGGTACGCAGTATTTT CASSSHSGTTLGTQYF
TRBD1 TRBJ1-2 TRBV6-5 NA TGTGCCAGCAGTTCGACAGGGGAAGGAGGCTACACCTTC CASSSTGEGGYTF
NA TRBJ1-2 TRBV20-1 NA TGCAGTGCTAGAGTTCCCGGGCGGTATGGCTACACCTTC CSARVPGRYGYTF
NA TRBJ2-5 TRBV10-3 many TGTGCCACCAACCCCACTTCGACAGCGGCAAGGGAGACCCAGTACTTC CATNPTSTAARETQYF
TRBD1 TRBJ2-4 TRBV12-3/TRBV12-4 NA TGTGCCAGCAGCCGGGACAGGGTCTACAATGAGCAGTACTTC CASSRDRVYNEQYF
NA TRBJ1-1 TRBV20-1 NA TGCAGTGCTAGATCCCATAAGGGGGGGGCCAACACTGAAGCTTTCTTT CSARSHKGGANTEAFF
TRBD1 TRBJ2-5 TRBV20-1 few TGCAGTGCAAAGACAGGGGGCAAAGAGACCCAGTACTTC CSAKTGGKETQYF
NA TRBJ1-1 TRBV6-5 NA TGTGCCAGCAGTTACTCGGCACTTTTGAACACTGAAGCTTTCTTT CASSYSALLNTEAFF
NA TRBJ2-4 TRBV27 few TGTGCCAGCGGGCAAGCCAAAAACATTCAGTACTTC CASGQAKNIQYF
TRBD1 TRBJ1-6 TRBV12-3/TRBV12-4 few TGTGCCAGCAGTTACCCGGACAGGGGAAACTCACCCCTCCACTTT CASSYPDRGNSPLHF